The text below deals with one T cell receptor (beta chain). No antigen is known for it. The data were obtained in a study of Ad26.COV2.S vaccination and SARS-CoV-2 variants. The treatment here: roughly 18 received Ad26.COV2.S at low or high dose, single or two shots; 5 received placebo; per-sample allocation not given. Sampling was performed 63 days after the first vaccine or placebo injection. This Boston cohort included adults aged 18-55 years. Overall study findings and caveats: Following vaccination, spike-specific CD8+ and CD4+ T cell responses reportedly exhibited substantial breadth.

Some clones are missing from TCRdb's copy, which holds only in-frame ones; the method was immunoSEQ multiplex PCR. The sample contains about 680,000 clones, 89% of which appear only once. This sequence originates from a person aged 18-65 years who received the Ad26.COV2.S COVID-19 vaccine or a placebo. The source material was peripheral blood, sampled in a trial of Ad26.COV2.S vaccine versus placebo.

Here the CDR3 reads CASNPRQGLNNEQFF. The CDR3 region has the DNA TGTGCCAGCAATCCTAGACAGGGATTAAACAATGAGCAGTTCTTC. The chain employs TRBV6-5 and TRBJ2-1; 7 bases map to TRBD1. CDR3 length equals 15 residues. Germline-derived CDR1 and CDR2 are MNHEY and SVGAGI. With V trimmed by 7 bases and J by 5 bases, 11 bases remained unmatched.